This T cell receptor beta chain was sequenced for a study of T-cell memory formation after mild COVID-19. Concerning this clonotype itself: The antigen remains undetermined.

CDR1 is KGHSY, CDR2 FQNENV, per germline. The CDR3 has 14 amino acids. The V end was cut by 0 bases, the J end by 3 bases, with 6 bases between. Findings and caveats of the study: Pre-infection memory harbored some responding clones, suggesting cross-reactive memory joined.

A 5'RACE reaction primed in the constant segment made cDNA libraries of TCR alpha and TCR beta, and these carried sample barcodes and UMIs. MiXCR, applied by TCRdb to the 5' RACE reads, yields one record per CDR3 protein. The table lists around 410,000 distinct CDR3 sequences, about a quarter of them singletons. Material for sequencing was PBMCs or a T cell subset sorted from them (not recorded which). J is TRBJ2-1 and V is TRBV16; D is uncertain. This clonotype was sampled from an adult woman who had mild COVID-19 (a few samples of this study predate the infection). Cell type and time point are not known. In nucleotides, the CDR3 is TGTGCCAGCAGCCAATCAGGCAGCTACAATGAGCAGTTCTTC. This codes for CASSQSGSYNEQFF. Combining the CDR3 with reference TRBV16 and TRBJ2-1 gives the whole variable domain GEEVAQTPKHLVRGEGQKAKLYCAPIKGHSYVFWYQQVLKNEFKFLISFQNENVFDETGMPKERFSAKCLPNSPCSLEIQATKLEDSAVYFCASSQSGSYNEQFFGPGTRLTVL.